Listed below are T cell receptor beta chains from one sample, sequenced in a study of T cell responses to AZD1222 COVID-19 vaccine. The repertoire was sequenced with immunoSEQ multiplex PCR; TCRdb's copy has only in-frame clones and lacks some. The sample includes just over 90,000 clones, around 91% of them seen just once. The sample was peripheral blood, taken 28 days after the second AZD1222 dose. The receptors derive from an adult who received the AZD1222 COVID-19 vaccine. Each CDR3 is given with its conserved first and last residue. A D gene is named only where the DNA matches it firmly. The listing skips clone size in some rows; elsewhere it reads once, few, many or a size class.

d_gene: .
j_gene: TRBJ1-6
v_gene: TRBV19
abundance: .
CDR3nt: TGTGCCAGTAGTCGGGACACTGATTCACCCCTCCACTTT
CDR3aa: CASSRDTDSPLHF

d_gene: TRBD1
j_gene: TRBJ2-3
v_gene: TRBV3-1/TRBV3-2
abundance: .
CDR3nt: TGTGCCAGCAGCTATACCGGGACAGGGGGCACAGATACGCAGTATTTT
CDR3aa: CASSYTGTGGTDTQYF

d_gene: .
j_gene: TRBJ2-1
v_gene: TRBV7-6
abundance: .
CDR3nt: TGTGCCAGCAGCGTGGGCCCGACCCATTATTACAATGAGCAGTTCTTC
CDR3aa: CASSVGPTHYYNEQFF

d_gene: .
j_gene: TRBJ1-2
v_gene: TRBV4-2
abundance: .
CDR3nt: TGTGCCAGCAGCCAAGTGTCCTTCAGGGGAGGAGCCGGGGTCTATGGCTACACCTTC
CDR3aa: CASSQVSFRGGAGVYGYTF

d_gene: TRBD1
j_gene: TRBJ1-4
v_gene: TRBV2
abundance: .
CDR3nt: TGTGCCAGCAGAGAGACAGGGCATGAAAAACTGTTTTTT
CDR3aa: CASRETGHEKLFF

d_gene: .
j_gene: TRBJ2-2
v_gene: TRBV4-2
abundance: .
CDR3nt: TGTGCCAGCAGCCCCCTTTCCGGCAGAAACACCGGGGAGCTGTTTTTT
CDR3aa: CASSPLSGRNTGELFF

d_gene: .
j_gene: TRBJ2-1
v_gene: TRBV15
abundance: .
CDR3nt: TGTGCCACCAGCACTACAACGGGGGAGCTCTCCTACAATGAGCAGTTCTTC
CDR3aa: CATSTTTGELSYNEQFF

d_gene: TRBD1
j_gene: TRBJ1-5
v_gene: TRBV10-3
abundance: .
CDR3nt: TGTGCCATCAGTGAGTCGGGGACAGGGCGTCCCAATCAGCCCCAGCATTTT
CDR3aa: CAISESGTGRPNQPQHF

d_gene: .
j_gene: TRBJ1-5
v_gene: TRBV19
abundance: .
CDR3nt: TGTGCCAGTAGTATTCGGGGGACTGGGGGAAGCAATCAGCCCCAGCATTTT
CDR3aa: CASSIRGTGGSNQPQHF

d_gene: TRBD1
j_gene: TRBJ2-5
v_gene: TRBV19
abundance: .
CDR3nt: TGTGCCAGTAGTCGGGACAGCCAAGAGACCCAGTACTTC
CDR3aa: CASSRDSQETQYF

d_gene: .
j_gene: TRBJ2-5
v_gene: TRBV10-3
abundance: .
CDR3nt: TGTGCCATCAGTACGACAGGAGGGGAAGAGACCCAGTACTTC
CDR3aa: CAISTTGGEETQYF

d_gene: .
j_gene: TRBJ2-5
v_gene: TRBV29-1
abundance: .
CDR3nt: TGCAGCGTTCGGACCTCTGAGACCCAGTACTTC
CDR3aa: CSVRTSETQYF

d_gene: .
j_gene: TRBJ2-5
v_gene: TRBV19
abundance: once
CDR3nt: TGTGCCAGTAGTATACAGGGTGGTCAAGAGACCCAGTACTTC
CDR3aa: CASSIQGGQETQYF

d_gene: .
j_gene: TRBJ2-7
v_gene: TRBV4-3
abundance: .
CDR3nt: TGCGCCAGCAGCCAAGGGGCAAGGGACGAGCAGTACTTC
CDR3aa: CASSQGARDEQYF

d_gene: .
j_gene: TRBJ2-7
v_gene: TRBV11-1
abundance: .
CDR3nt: TGTGCCAGCAGCTTTTTCAGGACAGCTGACTACGAGCAGTACTTC
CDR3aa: CASSFFRTADYEQYF

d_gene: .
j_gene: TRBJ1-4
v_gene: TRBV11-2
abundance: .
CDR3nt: TGTGCCAGCAGCTCTTACGATAGTAATGAAAAACTGTTTTTT
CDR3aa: CASSSYDSNEKLFF

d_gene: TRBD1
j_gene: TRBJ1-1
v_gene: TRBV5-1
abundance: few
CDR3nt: TGCGCCAGCAGCTTGGACGGACAGGGGGCGACTGAAGCTTTCTTT
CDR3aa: CASSLDGQGATEAFF

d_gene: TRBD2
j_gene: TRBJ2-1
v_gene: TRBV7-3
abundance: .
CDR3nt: TGTGCCAGCAGCTTAGGGACTAGCTCCTACAATGAGCAGTTCTTC
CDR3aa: CASSLGTSSYNEQFF

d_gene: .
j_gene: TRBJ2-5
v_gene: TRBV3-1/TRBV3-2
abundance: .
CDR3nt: TGTGCCAGCAGCCAACGATCACCCCAGGACAGACAAGAGACCCAGTACTTC
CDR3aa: CASSQRSPQDRQETQYF

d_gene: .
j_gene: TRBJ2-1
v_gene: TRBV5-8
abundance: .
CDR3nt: TGTGCCAGCAGCCAAGGCGTCTCCTACAATGAGCAGTTCTTC
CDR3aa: CASSQGVSYNEQFF

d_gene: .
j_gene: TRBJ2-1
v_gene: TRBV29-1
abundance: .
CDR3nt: TGCAGCGTCAATATTGCGGCAGCGGAGGATTCCTACAATGAGCAGTTCTTC
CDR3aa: CSVNIAAAEDSYNEQFF

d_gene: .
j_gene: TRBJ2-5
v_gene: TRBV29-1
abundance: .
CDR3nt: TGCAGCGTTGATTCGGGGGTCCAAGAGACCCAGTACTTC
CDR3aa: CSVDSGVQETQYF

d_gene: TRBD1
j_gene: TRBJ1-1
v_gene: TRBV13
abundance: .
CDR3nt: TGTGCCAGCAGCGCCCCGGGACAGCGGATCACTGAAGCTTTCTTT
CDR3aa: CASSAPGQRITEAFF

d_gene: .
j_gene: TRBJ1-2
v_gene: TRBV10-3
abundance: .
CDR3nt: TGTGCCATCAGTCTCGACCAGGCGGGCTACACCTTC
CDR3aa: CAISLDQAGYTF

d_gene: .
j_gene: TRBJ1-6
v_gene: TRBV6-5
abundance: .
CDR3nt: TGTGCCAGCAGGAGAGGGGTCTATAATTCACCCCTCCACTTT
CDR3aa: CASRRGVYNSPLHF

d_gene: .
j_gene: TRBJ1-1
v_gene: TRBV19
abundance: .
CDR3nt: TGTGCCAGTAGTCCCCGGGTCCTGATGATGAACACTGAAGCTTTCTTT
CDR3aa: CASSPRVLMMNTEAFF